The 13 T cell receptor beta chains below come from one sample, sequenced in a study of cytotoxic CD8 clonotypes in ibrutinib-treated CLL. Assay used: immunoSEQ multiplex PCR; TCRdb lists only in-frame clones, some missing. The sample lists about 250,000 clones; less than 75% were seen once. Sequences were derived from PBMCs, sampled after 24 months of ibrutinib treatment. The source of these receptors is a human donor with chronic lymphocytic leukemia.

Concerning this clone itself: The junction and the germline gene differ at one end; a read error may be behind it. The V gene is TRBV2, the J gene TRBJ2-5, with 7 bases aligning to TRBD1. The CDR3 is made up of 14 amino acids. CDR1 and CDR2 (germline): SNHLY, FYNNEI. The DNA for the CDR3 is TGTGCCAGCAGGGAAGGGGGCAGGGTGGAGACCCAGTACTTC. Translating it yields CASREGGRVETQYF. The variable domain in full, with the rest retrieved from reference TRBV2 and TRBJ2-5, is EPEVTQTPSHQVTQMGQEVILRCVPISNHLYFYWYRQILGQKVEFLVSFYNNEISEKSEIFDDQFSVERPDGSNFTLKIRSTKLEDSAMYFCASREGGRVETQYFGPGTRLLVL.

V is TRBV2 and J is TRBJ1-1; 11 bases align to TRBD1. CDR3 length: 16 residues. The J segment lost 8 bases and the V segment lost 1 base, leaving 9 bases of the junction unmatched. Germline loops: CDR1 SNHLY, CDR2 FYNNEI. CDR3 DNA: TGTGCCAGCAGTGAAGGGACAGGGGGCCGAACACCGGAAGCTTTCTTT. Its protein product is CASSEGTGGRTPEAFF.

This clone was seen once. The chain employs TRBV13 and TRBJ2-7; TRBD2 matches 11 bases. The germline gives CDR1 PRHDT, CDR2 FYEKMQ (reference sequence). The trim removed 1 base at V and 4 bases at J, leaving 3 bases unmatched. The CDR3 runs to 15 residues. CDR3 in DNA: TGTGCCAGCAGCTTAGTAGCGGGAGGGCCTTACGAGCAGTACTTC. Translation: CASSLVAGGPYEQYF.

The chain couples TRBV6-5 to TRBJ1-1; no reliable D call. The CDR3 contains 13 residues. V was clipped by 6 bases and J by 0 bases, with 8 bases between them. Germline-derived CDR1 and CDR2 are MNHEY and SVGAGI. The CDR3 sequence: CASRLSLNTEAFF. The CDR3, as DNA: TGTGCCAGCAGACTTTCACTGAACACTGAAGCTTTCTTT.

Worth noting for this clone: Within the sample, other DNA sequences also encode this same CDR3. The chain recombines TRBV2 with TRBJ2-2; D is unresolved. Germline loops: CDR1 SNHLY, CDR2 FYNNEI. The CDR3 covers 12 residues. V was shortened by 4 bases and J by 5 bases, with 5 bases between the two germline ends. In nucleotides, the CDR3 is TGTGCCAGCAGTGTAGGAACCGGGGAGCTGTTTTTT. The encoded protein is CASSVGTGELFF.

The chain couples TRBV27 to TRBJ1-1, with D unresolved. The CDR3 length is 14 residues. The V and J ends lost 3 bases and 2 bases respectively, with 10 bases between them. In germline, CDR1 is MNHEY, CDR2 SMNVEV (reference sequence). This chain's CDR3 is CASSFAVGNTEAFF. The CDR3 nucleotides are TGTGCCAGCAGTTTTGCAGTTGGCAACACTGAAGCTTTCTTT.

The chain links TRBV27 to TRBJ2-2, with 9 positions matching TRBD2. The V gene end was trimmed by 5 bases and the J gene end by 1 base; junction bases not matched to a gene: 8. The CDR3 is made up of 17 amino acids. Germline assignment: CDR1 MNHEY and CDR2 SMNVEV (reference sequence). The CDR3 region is CASSRLGLAWNTGELFF. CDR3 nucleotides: TGTGCCAGCAGTCGTTTGGGACTAGCCTGGAACACCGGGGAGCTGTTTTTT.

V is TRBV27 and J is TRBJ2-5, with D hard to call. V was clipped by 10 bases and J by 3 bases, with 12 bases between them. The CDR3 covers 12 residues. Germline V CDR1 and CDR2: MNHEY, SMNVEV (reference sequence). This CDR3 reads CATGGVKETQYF. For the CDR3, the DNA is TGTGCCACAGGTGGGGTTAAAGAGACCCAGTACTTC.

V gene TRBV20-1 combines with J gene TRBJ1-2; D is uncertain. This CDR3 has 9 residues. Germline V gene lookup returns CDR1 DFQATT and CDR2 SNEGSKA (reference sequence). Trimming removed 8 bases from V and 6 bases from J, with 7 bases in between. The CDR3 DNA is TGCAGTTTTCCGGATGGCTACACCTTC. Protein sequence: CSFPDGYTF.

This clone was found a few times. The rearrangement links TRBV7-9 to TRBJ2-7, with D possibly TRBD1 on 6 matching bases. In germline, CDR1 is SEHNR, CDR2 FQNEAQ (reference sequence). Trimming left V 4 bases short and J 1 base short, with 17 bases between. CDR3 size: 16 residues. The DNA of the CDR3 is TGTGCCAGCAGCTCTTTAACCGGGACATTTTCCTACGAGCAGTACTTC. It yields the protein CASSSLTGTFSYEQYF.

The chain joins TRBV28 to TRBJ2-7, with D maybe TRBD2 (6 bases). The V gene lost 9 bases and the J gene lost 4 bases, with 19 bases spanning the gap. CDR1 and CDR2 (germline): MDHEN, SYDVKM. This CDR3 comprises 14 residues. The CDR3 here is CAREWGGPKYEQYF. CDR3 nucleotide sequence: TGTGCCAGGGAATGGGGAGGACCGAAATACGAGCAGTACTTC.

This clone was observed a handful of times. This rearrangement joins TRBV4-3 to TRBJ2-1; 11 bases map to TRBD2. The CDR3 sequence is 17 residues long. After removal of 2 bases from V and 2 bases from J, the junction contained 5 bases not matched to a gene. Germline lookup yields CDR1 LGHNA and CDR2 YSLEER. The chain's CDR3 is CASSQPGLADTYNEQFF. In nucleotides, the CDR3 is TGCGCCAGCAGCCAACCGGGACTAGCGGACACCTACAATGAGCAGTTCTTC.

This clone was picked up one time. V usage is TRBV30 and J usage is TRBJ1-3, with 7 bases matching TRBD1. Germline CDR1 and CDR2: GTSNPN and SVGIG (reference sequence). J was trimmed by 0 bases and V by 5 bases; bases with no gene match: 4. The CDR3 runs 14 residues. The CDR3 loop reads CAWGDSDSGNTIYF. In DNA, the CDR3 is TGTGCCTGGGGGGACAGCGACTCTGGAAACACCATATATTTT.